This T cell receptor beta chain was found in a study of shared clonotypes between healthy human individuals. Study donors comprised healthy, HIV-negative adults devoid of recent acute infection or vaccination. Using immunoSEQ multiplex PCR, the repertoire was profiled, and TCRdb retains in-frame clones only, with some absent. Counted here are roughly 2 million clones, approximately 96% occurring once; the ten biggest clones make up around 0.13%. The CDR3 consists of 16 residues. CDR1 and CDR2 (germline): SGHAT, FQNNGV. V trimming: 5 bases; J trimming: 7 bases; junction bases outside the gene matches: 10.

The chain combines TRBV11-2 with TRBJ1-6, with TRBD1 matching over 8 bases. The TCR originated in a man younger than 35 in good health. The material sequenced was naive CD4+ T cells sorted from blood. Subset indicated: CD45RA+ positively selected. The CDR3 region has the DNA TGTGCCAGCAGCGCTCTCAGGGGGCCTACAAATTCACCCCTCCACTTT. Translating it yields CASSALRGPTNSPLHF.